This T cell receptor (beta chain) was profiled in a study of chemoradiotherapy in HPV16-positive cancers. The CDR3 runs to 17 residues. With V trimmed by 4 bases and J by 1 base, 12 bases remained unmatched. Germline V gives CDR1 GTSNPN, CDR2 SVGIG (reference sequence). Notes on the study in general: Candidate HPV-specific clones and E7-related TCR motifs grew in tumor during treatment.

Here immunoSEQ multiplex PCR was the method, and the copy in TCRdb shows in-frame clones only, minus some. The sample lists tens of thousands of clones, approximately 91% seen once, with 4% to 4.5% in the top ten. About this clone: Its antigen is not identified.

The J gene is TRBJ2-2, the V gene TRBV30; 7 bases map to TRBD1. Source: blood, taken from a patient who underwent chemoradiotherapy. The clonotype originates from a human donor with HPV-associated anogenital cancer. CDR3 sequence: CAWTRFGGQLNTGELFF. DNA for the CDR3: TGTGCCTGGACCCGATTTGGGGGACAGTTGAACACCGGGGAGCTGTTTTTT.